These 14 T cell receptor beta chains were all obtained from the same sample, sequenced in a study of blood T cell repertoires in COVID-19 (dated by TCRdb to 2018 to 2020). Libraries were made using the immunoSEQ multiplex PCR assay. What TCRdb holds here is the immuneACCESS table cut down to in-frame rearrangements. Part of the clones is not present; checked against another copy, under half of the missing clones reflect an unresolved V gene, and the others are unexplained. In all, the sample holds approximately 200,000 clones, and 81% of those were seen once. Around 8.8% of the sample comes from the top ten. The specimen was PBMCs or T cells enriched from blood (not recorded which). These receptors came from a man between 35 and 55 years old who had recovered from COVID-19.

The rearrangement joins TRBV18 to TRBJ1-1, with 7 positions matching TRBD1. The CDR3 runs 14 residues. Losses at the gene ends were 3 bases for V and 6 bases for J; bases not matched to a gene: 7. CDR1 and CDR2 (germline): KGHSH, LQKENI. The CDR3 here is CASSPTGVFAEAFF. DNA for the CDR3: TGTGCCAGCTCACCCACAGGGGTTTTCGCTGAAGCTTTCTTT.

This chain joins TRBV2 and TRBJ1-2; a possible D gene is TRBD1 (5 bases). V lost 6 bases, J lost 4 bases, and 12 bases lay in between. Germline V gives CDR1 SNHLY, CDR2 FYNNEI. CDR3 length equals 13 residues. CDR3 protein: CASRADRTYGYTF. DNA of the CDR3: TGTGCCAGCAGGGCCGACAGAACCTATGGCTACACCTTC.

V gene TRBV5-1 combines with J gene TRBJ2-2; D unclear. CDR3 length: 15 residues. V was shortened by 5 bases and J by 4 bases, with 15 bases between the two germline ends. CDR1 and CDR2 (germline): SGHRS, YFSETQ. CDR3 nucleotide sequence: TGCGCCAGCAGGGTTAACGACTGGATCACCGGGGAGCTGTTTTTT. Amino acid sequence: CASRVNDWITGELFF.

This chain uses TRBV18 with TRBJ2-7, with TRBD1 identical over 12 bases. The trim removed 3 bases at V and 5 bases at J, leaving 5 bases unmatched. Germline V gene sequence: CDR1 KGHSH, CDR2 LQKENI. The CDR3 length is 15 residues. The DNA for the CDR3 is TGTGCCAGCTCACCGGGACAGGGGGCGATGAACGAGCAGTACTTC. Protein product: CASSPGQGAMNEQYF.

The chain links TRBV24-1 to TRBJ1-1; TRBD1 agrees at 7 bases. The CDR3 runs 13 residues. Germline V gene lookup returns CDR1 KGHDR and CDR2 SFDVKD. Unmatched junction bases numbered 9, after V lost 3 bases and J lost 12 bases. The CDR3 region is CATSDPRQGATFF. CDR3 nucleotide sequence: TGTGCCACCAGTGATCCGCGACAGGGAGCTACTTTCTTT.

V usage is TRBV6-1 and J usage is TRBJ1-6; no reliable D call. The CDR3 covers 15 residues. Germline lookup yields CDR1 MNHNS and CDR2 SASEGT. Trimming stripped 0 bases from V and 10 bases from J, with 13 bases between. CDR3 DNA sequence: TGTGCCAGCAGTGAAGCCCCCGGGGTTCGATCACCCCTCCACTTT. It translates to CASSEAPGVRSPLHF.

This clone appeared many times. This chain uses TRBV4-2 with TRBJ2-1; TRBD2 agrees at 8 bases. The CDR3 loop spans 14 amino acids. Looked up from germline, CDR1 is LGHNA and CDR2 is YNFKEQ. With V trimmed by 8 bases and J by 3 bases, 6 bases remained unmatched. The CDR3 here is CASGWRGDYNEQFF. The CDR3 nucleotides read TGTGCCAGCGGATGGCGGGGGGACTACAATGAGCAGTTCTTC.

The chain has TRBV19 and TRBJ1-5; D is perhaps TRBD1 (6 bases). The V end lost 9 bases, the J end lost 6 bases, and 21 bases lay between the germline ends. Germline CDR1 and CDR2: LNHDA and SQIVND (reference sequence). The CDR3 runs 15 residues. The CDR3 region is CASKEGGLSSQPQHF. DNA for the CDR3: TGTGCCAGCAAGGAGGGGGGGCTTTCGAGTCAGCCCCAGCATTTT.

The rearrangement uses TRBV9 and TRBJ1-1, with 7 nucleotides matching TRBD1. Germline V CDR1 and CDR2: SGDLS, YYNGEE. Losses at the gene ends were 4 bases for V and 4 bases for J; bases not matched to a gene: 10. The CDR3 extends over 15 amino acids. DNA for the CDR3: TGTGCCAGCAGCCTCAGAGGGGGCTTTAGCACTGAAGCTTTCTTT. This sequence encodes CASSLRGGFSTEAFF.

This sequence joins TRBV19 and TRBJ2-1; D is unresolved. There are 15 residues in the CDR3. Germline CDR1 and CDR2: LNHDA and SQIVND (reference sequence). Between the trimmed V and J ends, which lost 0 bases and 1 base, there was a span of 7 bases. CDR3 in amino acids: CASSIEGSSYNEQFF. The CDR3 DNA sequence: TGTGCCAGTAGTATAGAGGGCAGTTCCTACAATGAGCAGTTCTTC.

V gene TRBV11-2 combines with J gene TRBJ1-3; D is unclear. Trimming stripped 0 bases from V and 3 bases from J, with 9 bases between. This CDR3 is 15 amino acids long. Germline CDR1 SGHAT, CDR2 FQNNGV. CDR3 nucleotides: TGTGCCAGCAGCTTAGATCGTTCAGGTGGAAACACCATATATTTT. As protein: CASSLDRSGGNTIYF.

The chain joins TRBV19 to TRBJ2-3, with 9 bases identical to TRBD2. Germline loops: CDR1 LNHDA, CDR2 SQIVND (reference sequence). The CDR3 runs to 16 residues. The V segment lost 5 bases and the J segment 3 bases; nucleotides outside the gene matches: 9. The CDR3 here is CASSALLAGVTDTQYF. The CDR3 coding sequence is TGTGCCAGTAGTGCCCTACTAGCGGGCGTTACAGATACGCAGTATTTT.

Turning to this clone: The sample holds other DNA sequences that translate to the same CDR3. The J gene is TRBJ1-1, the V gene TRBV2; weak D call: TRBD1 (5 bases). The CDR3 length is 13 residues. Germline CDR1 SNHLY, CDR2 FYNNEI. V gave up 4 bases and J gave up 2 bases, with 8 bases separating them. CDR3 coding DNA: TGTGCCAGCAGTGTCCAGGGAAACACTGAAGCTTTCTTT. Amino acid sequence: CASSVQGNTEAFF.

CDR3 nucleotides: TGTGCCACCAGTGATACCGGGACAGGGAACACCGGGGAGCTGTTTTTT. Protein product: CATSDTGTGNTGELFF. The V call is TRBV24-1, the J call TRBJ2-2, with TRBD1 identical over 8 bases. This CDR3 region has 16 residues. CDR1 KGHDR and CDR2 SFDVKD come from the germline V gene. V was pared by 3 bases and J by 1 base, with 3 bases of the junction left unmatched.